This TCR beta chain emerged from a study of OX40 agonist ivuxolimab in advanced cancers. Sequenced by immunoSEQ multiplex PCR; TCRdb stores in-frame clones only, minus some. This sample has 9,500 to 13,000 clones, with around four fifths found just once. The germline CDR1 and CDR2 sequences are LNHNV and YYDKDF (reference sequence). V was shortened by 0 bases and J by 4 bases, with 14 bases between the two germline ends. This CDR3 comprises 16 residues. The source material was CD4+ or CD8+ T cells sorted from blood, sampled in a trial of the OX40 agonist ivuxolimab. This TCR was recovered from an adult with an advanced solid tumor such as melanoma, head and neck, liver or kidney cancer. The rearrangement uses TRBV15 and TRBJ2-3, with D tentatively TRBD2 (5 bases). CDR3 loop: CATSRDQERAPDTQYF. The CDR3 DNA is TGTGCCACCAGCAGAGATCAGGAGAGGGCCCCAGATACGCAGTATTTT.